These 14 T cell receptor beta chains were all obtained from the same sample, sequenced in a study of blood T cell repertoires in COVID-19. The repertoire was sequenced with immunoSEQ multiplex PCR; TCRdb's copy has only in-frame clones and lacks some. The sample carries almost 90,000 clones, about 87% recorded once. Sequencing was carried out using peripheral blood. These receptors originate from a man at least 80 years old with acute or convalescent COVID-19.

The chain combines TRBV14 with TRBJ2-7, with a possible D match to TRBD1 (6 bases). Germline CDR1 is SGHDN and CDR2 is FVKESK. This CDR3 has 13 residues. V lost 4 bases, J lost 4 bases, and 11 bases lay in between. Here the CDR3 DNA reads TGTGCCAGCAGCCGGGCACAGGGATACGAGCAGTACTTC. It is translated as CASSRAQGYEQYF. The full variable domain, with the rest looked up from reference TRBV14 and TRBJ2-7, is EAGVTQFPSHSVIEKGQTVTLRCDPISGHDNLYWYRRVMGKEIKFLLHFVKESKQDESGMPNNRFLAERTGGTYSTLKVQPAELEDSGVYFCASSRAQGYEQYFGPGTRLTVT.

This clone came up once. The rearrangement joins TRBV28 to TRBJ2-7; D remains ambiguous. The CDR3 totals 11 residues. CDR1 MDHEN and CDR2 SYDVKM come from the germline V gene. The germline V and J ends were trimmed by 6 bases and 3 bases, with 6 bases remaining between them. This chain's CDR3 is CASSVSYEQYF. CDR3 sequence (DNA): TGTGCCAGCAGCGTCAGCTACGAGCAGTACTTC.

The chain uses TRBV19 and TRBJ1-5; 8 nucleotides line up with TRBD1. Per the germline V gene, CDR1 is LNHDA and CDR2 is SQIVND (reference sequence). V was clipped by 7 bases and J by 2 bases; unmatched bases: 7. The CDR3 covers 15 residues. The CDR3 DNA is TGTGCCAGTACTTCCGGGACAGGAGGCAATCAGCCCCAGCATTTT. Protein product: CASTSGTGGNQPQHF.

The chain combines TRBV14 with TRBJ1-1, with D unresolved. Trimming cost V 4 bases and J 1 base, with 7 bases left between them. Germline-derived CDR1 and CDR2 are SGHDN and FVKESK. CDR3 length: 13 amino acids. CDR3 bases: TGTGCCAGCAGCCCACAACAGAACACTGAAGCTTTCTTT. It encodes CASSPQQNTEAFF.

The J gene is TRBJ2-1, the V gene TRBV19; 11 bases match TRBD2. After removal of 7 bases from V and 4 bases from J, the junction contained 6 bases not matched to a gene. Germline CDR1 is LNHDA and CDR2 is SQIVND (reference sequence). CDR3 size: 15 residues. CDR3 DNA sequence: TGTGCCAGTAACCCACTAGCGGGAGCTTACAATGAGCAGTTCTTC. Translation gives CASNPLAGAYNEQFF.

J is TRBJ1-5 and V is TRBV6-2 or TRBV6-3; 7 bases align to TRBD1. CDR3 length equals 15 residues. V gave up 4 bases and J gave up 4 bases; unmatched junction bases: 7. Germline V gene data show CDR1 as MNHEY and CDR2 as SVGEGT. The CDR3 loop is CASSSRQGGNQPQHF. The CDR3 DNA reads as TGTGCCAGCAGTTCAAGACAGGGCGGGAATCAGCCCCAGCATTTT.

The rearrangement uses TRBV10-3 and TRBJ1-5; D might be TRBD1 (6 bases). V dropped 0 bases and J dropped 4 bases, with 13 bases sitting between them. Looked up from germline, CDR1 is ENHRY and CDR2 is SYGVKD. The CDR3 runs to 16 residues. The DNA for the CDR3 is TGTGCCATCAGTGAGTCGAACAGGGCCCTTAATCAGCCCCAGCATTTT. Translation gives CAISESNRALNQPQHF.

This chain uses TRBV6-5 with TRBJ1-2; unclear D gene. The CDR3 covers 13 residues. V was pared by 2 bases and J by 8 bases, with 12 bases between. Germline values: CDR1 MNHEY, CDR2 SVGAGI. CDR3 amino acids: CASSYTIQQGYTF. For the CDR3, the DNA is TGTGCCAGCAGTTACACGATACAGCAAGGCTACACCTTC.

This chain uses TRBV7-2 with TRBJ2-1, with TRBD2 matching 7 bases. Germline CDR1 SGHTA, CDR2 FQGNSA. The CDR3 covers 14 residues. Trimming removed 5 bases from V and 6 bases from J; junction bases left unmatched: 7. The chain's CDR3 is CASSPGLAANEQFF. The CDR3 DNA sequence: TGTGCCAGCAGCCCGGGGCTAGCGGCCAATGAGCAGTTCTTC.

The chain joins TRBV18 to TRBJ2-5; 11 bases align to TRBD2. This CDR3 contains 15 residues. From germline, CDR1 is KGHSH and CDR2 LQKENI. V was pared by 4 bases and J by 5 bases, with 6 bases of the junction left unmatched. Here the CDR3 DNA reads TGTGCCAGCTCACAGACTAGCGGGACTCGGGAGACCCAGTACTTC. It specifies CASSQTSGTRETQYF.

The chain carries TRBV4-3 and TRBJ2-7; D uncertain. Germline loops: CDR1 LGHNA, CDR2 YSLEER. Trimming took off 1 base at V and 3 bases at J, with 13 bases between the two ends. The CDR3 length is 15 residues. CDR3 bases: TGCGCCAGCAGCCAAGGGGTAGCACAAAGCTACGAGCAGTACTTC. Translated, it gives CASSQGVAQSYEQYF.

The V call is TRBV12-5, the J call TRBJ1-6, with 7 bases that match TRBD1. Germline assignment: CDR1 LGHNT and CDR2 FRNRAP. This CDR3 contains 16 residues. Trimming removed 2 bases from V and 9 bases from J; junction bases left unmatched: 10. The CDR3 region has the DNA TGTGCTAGTGGTTTGTCGGGGGGGAACAGGGGTTCACCCCTCCACTTT. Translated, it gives CASGLSGGNRGSPLHF.

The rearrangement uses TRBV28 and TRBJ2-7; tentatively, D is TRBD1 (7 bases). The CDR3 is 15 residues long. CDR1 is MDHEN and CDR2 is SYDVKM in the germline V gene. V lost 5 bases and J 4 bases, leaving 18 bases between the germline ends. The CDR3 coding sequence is TGTGCCAGCAGTCCCCCCCGGCAGGGGGGATACGAGCAGTACTTC. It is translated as CASSPPRQGGYEQYF. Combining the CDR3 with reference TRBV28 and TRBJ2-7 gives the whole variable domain DVKVTQSSRYLVKRTGEKVFLECVQDMDHENMFWYRQDPGLGLRLIYFSYDVKMKEKGDIPEGYSVSREKKERFSLILESASTNQTSMYLCASSPPRQGGYEQYFGPGTRLTVT.

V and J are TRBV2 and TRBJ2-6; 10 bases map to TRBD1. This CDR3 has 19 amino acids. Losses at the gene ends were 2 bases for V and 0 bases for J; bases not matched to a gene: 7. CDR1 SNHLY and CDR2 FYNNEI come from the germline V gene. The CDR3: CASSEFGWTGGSGANVLTF. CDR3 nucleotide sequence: TGTGCCAGCAGTGAATTTGGGTGGACAGGGGGCTCTGGGGCCAACGTCCTGACTTTC.